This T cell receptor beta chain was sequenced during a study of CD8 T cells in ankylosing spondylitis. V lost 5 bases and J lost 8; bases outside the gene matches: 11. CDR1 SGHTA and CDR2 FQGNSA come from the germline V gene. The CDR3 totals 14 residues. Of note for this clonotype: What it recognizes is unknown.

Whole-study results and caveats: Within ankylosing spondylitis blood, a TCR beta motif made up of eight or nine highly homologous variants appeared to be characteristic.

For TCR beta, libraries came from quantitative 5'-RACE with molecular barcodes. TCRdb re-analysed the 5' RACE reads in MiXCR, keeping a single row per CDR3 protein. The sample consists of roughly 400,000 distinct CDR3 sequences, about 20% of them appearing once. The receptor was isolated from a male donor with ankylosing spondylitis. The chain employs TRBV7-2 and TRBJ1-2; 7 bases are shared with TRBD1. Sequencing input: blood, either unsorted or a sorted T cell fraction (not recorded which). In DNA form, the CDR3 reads TGTGCCAGCAGCCCGCCGACAGGGTTGGGGGGCTACACCTTC. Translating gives CASSPPTGLGGYTF.